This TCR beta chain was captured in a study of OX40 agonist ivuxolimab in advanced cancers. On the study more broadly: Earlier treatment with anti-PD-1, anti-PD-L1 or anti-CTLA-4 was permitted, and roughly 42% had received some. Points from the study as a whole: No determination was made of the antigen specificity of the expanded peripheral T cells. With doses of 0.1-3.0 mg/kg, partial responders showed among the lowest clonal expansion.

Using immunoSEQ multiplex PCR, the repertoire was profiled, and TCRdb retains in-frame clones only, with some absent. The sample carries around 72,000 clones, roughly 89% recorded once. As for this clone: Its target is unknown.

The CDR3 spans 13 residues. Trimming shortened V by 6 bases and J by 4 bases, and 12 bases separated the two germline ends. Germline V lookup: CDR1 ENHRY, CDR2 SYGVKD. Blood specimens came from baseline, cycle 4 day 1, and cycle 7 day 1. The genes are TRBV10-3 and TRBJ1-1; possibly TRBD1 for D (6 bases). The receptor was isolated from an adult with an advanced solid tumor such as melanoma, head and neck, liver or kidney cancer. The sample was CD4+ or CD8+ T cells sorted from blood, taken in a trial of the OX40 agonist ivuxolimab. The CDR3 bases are TGTGCCATCAGACAGGGACTTTTCACTGAAGCTTTCTTT. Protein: CAIRQGLFTEAFF.